This TCR beta chain came from a study of control samples from healthy donors and cancer patients. There are 18 residues in the CDR3. CDR1 is SGDLS, CDR2 YYNGEE, per germline. The V segment lost 0 bases and the J segment 0 bases; nucleotides outside the gene matches: 8. The table came from immunoSEQ multiplex PCR; TCRdb's copy has only in-frame clones and leaves some out. The sample holds roughly 200,000 clones, approximately 91% seen once. The rearrangement uses TRBV9 and TRBJ1-1; the match to TRBD1 covers 10 bases. Sequencing used blood. This TCR came from a man aged 25 to 40 in good health. The DNA of the CDR3 is TGTGCCAGCAGCGTAGACCCCCCGGGACAGGGGATGAACACTGAAGCTTTCTTT. Its protein product is CASSVDPPGQGMNTEAFF. Looking up the rest from reference TRBV9 and TRBJ1-1 gives the full variable domain: DSGVTQTPKHLITATGQRVTLRCSPRSGDLSVYWYQQSLDQGLQFLIQYYNGEERAKGNILERFSAQQFPDLHSELNLSSLELGDSALYFCASSVDPPGQGMNTEAFFGQGTRLTVV.